Sequencing of this T cell receptor beta chain was carried out in a study of blood T cell repertoires in COVID-19 (dated by TCRdb to the early 2020s). For context, the study as a whole: Samples covering the acute and convalescent phases of COVID-19 were provided by collaborators in the United States, Italy and Spain. The repertoires were released in a freely available public database intended as a resource for research on the immune response to SARS-CoV-2. Samples came from the ongoing ImmuneRACE study (first 160 participants) plus 1,254 subjects from 6 global collaborators. Where HLA class I and class II types were available, the types were taken from metadata supplied by the sample provider, not from assay-based typing. Nearly every sample came with metadata listing a de-identified subject ID, COVID-19 status, age in years and sex. The prospective study material was composed of cDNA or gDNA derived from T cells, B-cell-depleted T cells, or PBMCs. The dataset comprised deeply sampled blood TCRbeta repertoires from subjects exposed to, actively infected with, or recovered from COVID-19. Study-level results and caveats: The amount of clinical and demographic metadata varied by source and participant and was provided uncurated.

Participants in the prospective study were enrolled through a virtual design, were aged roughly 18 to 100 years, and lived in approximately 25 United States geographic areas. To assign participants to cohorts, the prospective study relied on clinical history that participants themselves reported in a screening survey and a study questionnaire. Recovered participants in ImmuneRACE Cohort 3 were defined by two consecutive negative NP/OP PCR tests, clearance by a healthcare professional, or resolution of symptoms. Mobile phlebotomists in the prospective study collected whole blood, serum and a nasopharyngeal or oropharyngeal swab from every participant. Prospective study participants could optionally give additional blood draws and questionnaires over an approximately 2-month period. Blood samples from the prospective study were shipped frozen or at room temperature prior to DNA extraction. TCRbeta CDR3 regions were amplified from genomic DNA using the immunoSEQ Assay, a bias-controlled multiplex PCR. Per the original workflow: Within the assay, amplification of reference gene primers was used to estimate how many nucleated cells each sample contained. Sequence reads were collapsed and filtered to measure the absolute abundance of every unique TCRbeta CDR3 rearrangement. For each sample, productive Simpson clonality was calculated by taking the square root of Simpson's diversity index across productive rearrangements. The table comes from immuneACCESS by way of TCRdb, which keeps in-frame sequences with V and J called. Part of the clones is missing from these tables; in studies checked, under half for an unresolved V gene and the rest for unknown reasons. The V and J calls and clone size were taken over from that table, and D and trimming were inferred from the DNA. This sample gives some 140,000 clones in total; roughly 80% of them show up just once. The ten top clones hold 9.2% of the sample.

In the case of this clone: The antigen it recognizes is unknown. Per-nucleotide qualities are absent, and no much larger clonotype sits a single base away.

V trim: 1 base; J trim: 6 bases; unmatched bases: 14. The cysteine opens and the phenylalanine closes a CDR3 of 17 amino acids. The read is trimmed to its CDR3 DNA, 51 bases read in frame from base 1. CDR1 and CDR2 were assigned from the germline V gene (reference sequence) as LNHNV and YYDKDF. This clonotype originated in a man in his fifties or sixties who had recovered from COVID-19. The sequenced sample consisted of PBMCs or T cells enriched from blood (not recorded which). The rearranged chain carries TRBV15 and TRBJ1-2; a stretch of 7 junction bases matches TRBD1. CDR3 region: CATSRGTTGTVIHGYTF. The nucleotides read TGTGCCACCAGCAGAGGGACCACAGGGACAGTGATTCATGGCTACACCTTC. Here the CDR3 is joined to the reference TRBV15 and TRBJ1-2 genes, and the full variable domain is: DAMVIQNPRYQVTQFGKPVTLSCSQTLNHNVMYWYQQKSSQAPKLLFHYYDKDFNNEADTPDNFQSRRPNTSFCFLDIRSPGLGDTAMYLCATSRGTTGTVIHGYTFGSGTRLTVV.